These T cell receptor beta chains were read from a single sample in a study of Ad26.COV2.S vaccination and SARS-CoV-2 variants. Assay: immunoSEQ multiplex PCR; the TCRdb copy retains only in-frame clones and omits some. Of around 300,000 clones in the sample, roughly 90% were seen once. Sample: peripheral blood, taken in a trial of Ad26.COV2.S vaccine versus placebo. These receptors were taken from a person aged 18-60 years who received the Ad26.COV2.S COVID-19 vaccine or a placebo. Each CDR3 is given with its conserved first and last residue. D genes are given only for firm matches. A row's size may be missing; if present it is once, few, many or a size class.

abundance: .
d_gene: .
j_gene: TRBJ2-5
v_gene: TRBV19
CDR3nt: TGTGCCAGTAGCCCCCCCCCGGGGAGGAGAGAGACCCAGTACTTC
CDR3aa: CASSPPPGRRETQYF

abundance: .
d_gene: .
j_gene: TRBJ2-7
v_gene: TRBV10-3
CDR3nt: TGTGCCATCAGTGAGACGGTATTGAACGAGCAGTACTTC
CDR3aa: CAISETVLNEQYF

abundance: .
d_gene: .
j_gene: TRBJ2-2
v_gene: TRBV4-3
CDR3nt: TGCGCCAGCAGCCAGGACAGATACACCGGGGAGCTGTTTTTT
CDR3aa: CASSQDRYTGELFF

abundance: .
d_gene: .
j_gene: TRBJ2-2
v_gene: TRBV5-1
CDR3nt: TGCGCCAGCAGCTTGGGACAGTTCGGTACCGGGGAGCTGTTTTTT
CDR3aa: CASSLGQFGTGELFF

abundance: .
d_gene: TRBD1
j_gene: TRBJ1-2
v_gene: TRBV18
CDR3nt: TGTGCCAGCTCACCGTTGGAAACAGGGGAACAGAATGGCTACACCTTC
CDR3aa: CASSPLETGEQNGYTF

abundance: .
d_gene: TRBD1
j_gene: TRBJ2-7
v_gene: TRBV25-1
CDR3nt: TGTGCCAGCAGTGCTACCAGGGGGTCAACGGGGGAGCAGTACTTC
CDR3aa: CASSATRGSTGEQYF

abundance: .
d_gene: .
j_gene: TRBJ2-7
v_gene: TRBV5-8
CDR3nt: TGTGCCAGCACCTTCTCGGGATCCCCCCGATACGAGCAGTACTTC
CDR3aa: CASTFSGSPRYEQYF

abundance: .
d_gene: .
j_gene: TRBJ2-2
v_gene: TRBV23-1
CDR3nt: TGCGCCAGCAGTCAATCGGGTCGGGACCACACCGGGGAGCTGTTTTTT
CDR3aa: CASSQSGRDHTGELFF

abundance: .
d_gene: .
j_gene: TRBJ2-7
v_gene: TRBV19
CDR3nt: TGTGCCAGTAGTCCTGTCCAGGGGAAGTATTTGTACGAGCAGTACTTC
CDR3aa: CASSPVQGKYLYEQYF

abundance: .
d_gene: .
j_gene: TRBJ2-3
v_gene: TRBV3-1/TRBV3-2
CDR3nt: TGTGCCAGCAGCCCTCTTGGAGGGAGACGCGATACGCAGTATTTT
CDR3aa: CASSPLGGRRDTQYF

abundance: .
d_gene: TRBD2
j_gene: TRBJ2-2
v_gene: TRBV6-4
CDR3nt: TGTGCCAGCAGTGCCCTAGCGGGGGTAACCGGGGAGCTGTTTTTT
CDR3aa: CASSALAGVTGELFF

abundance: once
d_gene: .
j_gene: TRBJ2-3
v_gene: TRBV11-2
CDR3nt: TGTGCCAGCAGCCCTCTAGTGACAGATACGCAGTATTTT
CDR3aa: CASSPLVTDTQYF

abundance: .
d_gene: .
j_gene: TRBJ1-2
v_gene: TRBV30
CDR3nt: TGTGCCTGGAGTGTGAAGGCAGGGCCGGGGACCTTC
CDR3aa: CAWSVKAGPGTF

abundance: .
d_gene: TRBD2
j_gene: TRBJ2-1
v_gene: TRBV9
CDR3nt: TGTGCCAGCAGCGTACTAGCGGCCACCTACAATGAGCAGTTCTTC
CDR3aa: CASSVLAATYNEQFF

abundance: .
d_gene: TRBD1
j_gene: TRBJ1-1
v_gene: TRBV7-9
CDR3nt: TGTGCCAGCAGCCTAGTGGACAGGGGGAACACTGAAGCTTTCTTT
CDR3aa: CASSLVDRGNTEAFF

abundance: .
d_gene: TRBD2
j_gene: TRBJ2-7
v_gene: TRBV27
CDR3nt: TGTGCCAGCACCGCGACTAGCGGGAGGGCCAAGCTCCACGAGCAGTACTTC
CDR3aa: CASTATSGRAKLHEQYF

abundance: .
d_gene: .
j_gene: TRBJ1-5
v_gene: TRBV5-1
CDR3nt: TGCGCCAGCAGCTTGACAGGGAAGGACAATCAGCCCCAGCATTTT
CDR3aa: CASSLTGKDNQPQHF

abundance: .
d_gene: .
j_gene: TRBJ2-1
v_gene: TRBV11-3
CDR3nt: TGTGCCAGCAGCTCTCTAGCGAGCAATGAGCAGTTCTTC
CDR3aa: CASSSLASNEQFF

abundance: .
d_gene: .
j_gene: TRBJ1-3
v_gene: TRBV3-1/TRBV3-2
CDR3nt: TGTGCCAGCTCGAAGACAGACTCTGGAAACACCATATATTTT
CDR3aa: CASSKTDSGNTIYF

abundance: .
d_gene: .
j_gene: TRBJ2-1
v_gene: TRBV11-2
CDR3nt: TGTGCCAGCAGCCCCCAAATTGCCAATGAGCAGTTCTTC
CDR3aa: CASSPQIANEQFF

abundance: .
d_gene: .
j_gene: TRBJ2-6
v_gene: TRBV5-1
CDR3nt: TGCGCCAGCAGCTCCGGGGACTCGAGATGGAGCTCTGGGGCCAACGTCCTGACTTTC
CDR3aa: CASSSGDSRWSSGANVLTF

abundance: .
d_gene: .
j_gene: TRBJ1-5
v_gene: TRBV6-1
CDR3nt: TGTGCCAGCAGTGAAGCCGGAGCGGATCAGCCCCAGCATTTT
CDR3aa: CASSEAGADQPQHF

abundance: .
d_gene: .
j_gene: TRBJ1-1
v_gene: TRBV4-1
CDR3nt: TGCGCCAGCAGCCTCAGGGGTTTGGGTACTGAAGCTTTCTTT
CDR3aa: CASSLRGLGTEAFF

abundance: .
d_gene: TRBD1
j_gene: TRBJ1-1
v_gene: TRBV19
CDR3nt: TGTGCCAGTAGTTTCCGGGGACAGGGTCGTGCTTTCTTT
CDR3aa: CASSFRGQGRAFF

abundance: once
d_gene: .
j_gene: TRBJ1-2
v_gene: TRBV6-2/TRBV6-3
CDR3nt: TGTGCCAGCAGCGACCGGGACATGGATGGCTACACCTTC
CDR3aa: CASSDRDMDGYTF

abundance: .
d_gene: .
j_gene: TRBJ2-4
v_gene: TRBV4-1
CDR3nt: TGCGCCAGCAGCCAAGACGGCCAAGCGCGGAACATTCAGTACTTC
CDR3aa: CASSQDGQARNIQYF

abundance: .
d_gene: .
j_gene: TRBJ1-5
v_gene: TRBV28
CDR3nt: TGTGCCAGCAGCCAACAGGGTTTGGGGACTCAGCCCCAGCATTTT
CDR3aa: CASSQQGLGTQPQHF

abundance: once
d_gene: TRBD1
j_gene: TRBJ1-4
v_gene: TRBV5-1
CDR3nt: TGCGCCAGCAGCTTGGTCCAGGGGGGCGAAAAACTGTTTTTT
CDR3aa: CASSLVQGGEKLFF

abundance: .
d_gene: .
j_gene: TRBJ2-1
v_gene: TRBV27
CDR3nt: TGTGCCAGCAGTGCTACCAGGAGGCCTATATACAATGAGCAGTTCTTC
CDR3aa: CASSATRRPIYNEQFF

abundance: .
d_gene: TRBD1
j_gene: TRBJ1-2
v_gene: TRBV3-1/TRBV3-2
CDR3nt: TGTGCCAGCAGCCATGAGGGACAGGGGGCTAGGGGCTACACCTTC
CDR3aa: CASSHEGQGARGYTF

abundance: .
d_gene: .
j_gene: TRBJ1-2
v_gene: TRBV18
CDR3nt: TGTGCCAGCTCACCAGGGCAGGGCGTCTATGGCTACACCTTC
CDR3aa: CASSPGQGVYGYTF

abundance: .
d_gene: .
j_gene: TRBJ2-3
v_gene: TRBV10-3
CDR3nt: TGTGCCATCACAAGCGGGTACGCAGATACGCAGTATTTT
CDR3aa: CAITSGYADTQYF

abundance: .
d_gene: .
j_gene: TRBJ1-6
v_gene: TRBV19
CDR3nt: TGTGCCAGTAATGGTGTCAGCAATAATTCACCCCTCCACTTT
CDR3aa: CASNGVSNNSPLHF

abundance: .
d_gene: .
j_gene: TRBJ2-6
v_gene: TRBV7-9
CDR3nt: TGTGCCAGCAGCCGAATGGCAGGGGCGCTGAGCTCTGGGGCCAACGTCCTGACTTTC
CDR3aa: CASSRMAGALSSGANVLTF

abundance: .
d_gene: .
j_gene: TRBJ2-1
v_gene: TRBV6-5
CDR3nt: TGTGCCAGCAGTTCCGGGGTCGATACCCTCTACAATGAGCAGTTCTTC
CDR3aa: CASSSGVDTLYNEQFF

abundance: .
d_gene: .
j_gene: TRBJ2-3
v_gene: TRBV11-2
CDR3nt: TGTGCCAGCAGCTTAGACTTAGCTTTTGATACGCAGTATTTT
CDR3aa: CASSLDLAFDTQYF

abundance: .
d_gene: TRBD2
j_gene: TRBJ2-2
v_gene: TRBV19
CDR3nt: TGTGCCAGTAGTACTACCGGGACTAGGAACACCGGGGAGCTGTTTTTT
CDR3aa: CASSTTGTRNTGELFF

abundance: .
d_gene: .
j_gene: TRBJ1-1
v_gene: TRBV5-4
CDR3nt: TGTGCCAGCAGCGCGGCTGGGCCGATGAACACTGAAGCTTTCTTT
CDR3aa: CASSAAGPMNTEAFF

abundance: .
d_gene: TRBD2
j_gene: TRBJ2-5
v_gene: TRBV10-1
CDR3nt: TGCGCCAGCAGACCTAGCGGCCAAGAGACCCAGTACTTC
CDR3aa: CASRPSGQETQYF

abundance: .
d_gene: .
j_gene: TRBJ2-5
v_gene: TRBV4-1
CDR3nt: TGCGCCAGCAGCCAAGAGCGAGACTCCCGACTCGAGACCCAGTACTTC
CDR3aa: CASSQERDSRLETQYF

abundance: .
d_gene: .
j_gene: TRBJ2-1
v_gene: TRBV6-5
CDR3nt: TGTGCCAGCAGTTATTCGGGGAATGAGCAGTTCTTC
CDR3aa: CASSYSGNEQFF

abundance: .
d_gene: .
j_gene: TRBJ2-7
v_gene: TRBV5-1
CDR3nt: TGCGCCAGCAGCTTGGCCGATGGGGGCGGCTCCTACGAGCAGTACTTC
CDR3aa: CASSLADGGGSYEQYF

abundance: .
d_gene: .
j_gene: TRBJ2-3
v_gene: TRBV18
CDR3nt: TGTGCCAGCTCATCCCTAGGGTCCGCAGATACGCAGTATTTT
CDR3aa: CASSSLGSADTQYF

abundance: .
d_gene: TRBD1
j_gene: TRBJ1-6
v_gene: TRBV9
CDR3nt: TGTGCCAGCAGCGCAAGACAGGGTAGTAATTCACCCCTCCACTTT
CDR3aa: CASSARQGSNSPLHF

abundance: .
d_gene: TRBD1
j_gene: TRBJ2-3
v_gene: TRBV7-2
CDR3nt: TGTGCCAGCAGCCGTACTAGGACAGGGATCACAGATACGCAGTATTTT
CDR3aa: CASSRTRTGITDTQYF

abundance: .
d_gene: TRBD2
j_gene: TRBJ2-1
v_gene: TRBV29-1
CDR3nt: TGCAGCGTACGGACTAGCGGGCTTGTTTCCTACAATGAGCAGTTCTTC
CDR3aa: CSVRTSGLVSYNEQFF

abundance: .
d_gene: TRBD1
j_gene: TRBJ2-3
v_gene: TRBV5-1
CDR3nt: TGCGCCAGCAGCTCCAGGACAGGGTTTACAGATACGCAGTATTTT
CDR3aa: CASSSRTGFTDTQYF

abundance: few
d_gene: .
j_gene: TRBJ1-5
v_gene: TRBV3-1/TRBV3-2
CDR3nt: TGTGCCAGCAGCCACGGGGAGAATCAGCCCCAGCATTTT
CDR3aa: CASSHGENQPQHF

abundance: .
d_gene: .
j_gene: TRBJ2-3
v_gene: TRBV7-9
CDR3nt: TGTGCCAGCAGCTTAGTTGGAGATACGCAGTATTTT
CDR3aa: CASSLVGDTQYF

abundance: once
d_gene: .
j_gene: TRBJ2-5
v_gene: TRBV5-1
CDR3nt: TGCGCCAGCAGCTTGGAGGGAGAGACCCAGTACTTC
CDR3aa: CASSLEGETQYF

abundance: .
d_gene: .
j_gene: TRBJ1-6
v_gene: TRBV10-3
CDR3nt: TGTGCCATCAGTGAGTCGGATAGCAATTCACCCCTCCACTTT
CDR3aa: CAISESDSNSPLHF

abundance: once
d_gene: .
j_gene: TRBJ1-1
v_gene: TRBV6-1
CDR3nt: TGTGCCAGCAGTGACGGTCTTAGGGGGAACACTGAAGCTTTCTTT
CDR3aa: CASSDGLRGNTEAFF

abundance: .
d_gene: TRBD2
j_gene: TRBJ2-7
v_gene: TRBV3-1/TRBV3-2
CDR3nt: TGTGCCAGCAGCCAGGCTCCCGGGGCGGGAGGCTCCTACGAGCAGTACTTC
CDR3aa: CASSQAPGAGGSYEQYF

abundance: .
d_gene: TRBD1
j_gene: TRBJ2-3
v_gene: TRBV27
CDR3nt: TGTGCCAGCAGTCCAGTGACAGGGAAGTCAGATACGCAGTATTTT
CDR3aa: CASSPVTGKSDTQYF